One sample yielded the 32 T cell receptor beta chains listed below, sequenced in a study of cytomegalovirus exposure and HLA in healthy donors. The PCR was carried out with 60 Vbeta primers and 13 Jbeta primers. Using immunoSEQ multiplex PCR, the repertoire was profiled, and TCRdb retains in-frame clones only, with some absent. The sample yields 100,000 to 150,000 clones, roughly 80% seen once. The sample was PBMCs. The receptors were sampled from a man aged 25-45 years in good health and CMV-seronegative.

This clone was recorded once. The genes are TRBV19 and TRBJ1-1; possibly TRBD1 for D (5 bases). Germline lookup yields CDR1 LNHDA and CDR2 SQIVND (reference sequence). CDR3 size: 16 residues. V lost 4 bases, J lost 1 base, and 16 bases lay in between. The CDR3 sequence: CASSTLLGGGNTEAFF. CDR3 nucleotide sequence: TGTGCCAGTAGTACTTTGCTTGGGGGAGGGAACACTGAAGCTTTCTTT.

This clone was seen only a few times. The chain joins TRBV7-2 to TRBJ2-7; 10 nucleotides align to TRBD2. The CDR3 length is 16 residues. Germline CDR1 and CDR2: SGHTA and FQGNSA. V lost 2 bases and J lost 4; bases outside the gene matches: 8. The CDR3: CASSLRVLAGNYEQYF. The CDR3 DNA is TGTGCCAGCAGCTTACGGGTACTAGCGGGGAATTACGAGCAGTACTTC.

V gene TRBV5-4 combines with J gene TRBJ1-4; D remains ambiguous. V shed 4 bases and J shed 4 bases, with 14 bases lying between them. The V gene's germline CDR1 is SGHNT and CDR2 YYREEE (reference sequence). This CDR3 has 15 residues. The DNA of the CDR3 is TGTGCCAGCAGCAGGAACCGGGAATTTAATGAAAAACTGTTTTTT. Encoded protein: CASSRNREFNEKLFF.

The chain has TRBV6-6 and TRBJ2-7; 10 positions agree with TRBD2. The CDR3 loop spans 16 amino acids. The V gene end was trimmed by 2 bases and the J gene end by 1 base; junction bases not matched to a gene: 5. Germline V gene lookup returns CDR1 MNHNY and CDR2 SVGAGI (reference sequence). CDR3 sequence: CASSYPVLAGSYEQYF. The CDR3 nucleotides are TGTGCCAGCAGTTACCCAGTACTAGCGGGGTCCTACGAGCAGTACTTC.

The rearrangement joins TRBV7-6 to TRBJ1-4; D might be TRBD1 (6 bases). Per the germline V gene, CDR1 is SGHVS and CDR2 is FNYEAQ. CDR3 size: 16 residues. The V end was cut by 1 base, the J end by 1 base, with 10 bases between. DNA of the CDR3: TGTGCCAGCAGCTTAGGGGGGCAGGGAACTAATGAAAAACTGTTTTTT. It is translated as CASSLGGQGTNEKLFF.

The chain recombines TRBV5-1 with TRBJ2-7; D not certain. The CDR3 covers 15 residues. CDR1 is SGHRS, CDR2 YFSETQ, per germline. The germline V and J ends were trimmed by 0 bases and 5 bases, with 15 bases remaining between them. In nucleotides, the CDR3 is TGCGCCAGCAGCTTGGTTAGCCCCATCGTGCACGAGCAGTACTTC. Residues: CASSLVSPIVHEQYF.

V usage is TRBV11-2 and J usage is TRBJ1-4; a possible D gene is TRBD1 (6 bases). The CDR3 runs to 15 residues. Deletions cut 5 bases from V and 8 bases from J, with 18 bases between. Germline CDR1 and CDR2: SGHAT and FQNNGV. The CDR3 loop is CASSPNFQGQEKLFF. The CDR3, as DNA: TGTGCCAGCAGCCCTAATTTTCAGGGGCAAGAAAAACTGTTTTTT.

The V call is TRBV28, the J call TRBJ2-7, with D uncertain. The V gene lost 3 bases and the J gene lost 5 bases, with 11 bases spanning the gap. Looked up from germline, CDR1 is MDHEN and CDR2 is SYDVKM. The CDR3 has 13 residues. CDR3 nucleotide sequence: TGTGCCAGCAGTTTTCCGATCCCTAACGAGCAGTACTTC. Amino acid sequence: CASSFPIPNEQYF.

This rearrangement joins TRBV7-9 to TRBJ1-2; D gene ambiguous. Trimming left V 5 bases short and J 0 bases short, with 16 bases between. The CDR3 is made up of 16 amino acids. Per germline, CDR1 SEHNR and CDR2 FQNEAQ (reference sequence). The CDR3 loop reads CASSHTVPGPNYGYTF. In nucleotides, the CDR3 is TGTGCCAGCAGCCACACAGTCCCAGGCCCTAACTATGGCTACACCTTC.

To note about this clone: Sequence at one end of the junction differs from germline and may be a read error. The chain carries TRBV5-1 and TRBJ2-5, with D perhaps being TRBD1 or TRBD2 (6 bases each). Germline CDR1 SGHRS, CDR2 YFSETQ. This CDR3 comprises 16 residues. The CDR3 nucleotides are TGCGCCAGCAGTTTGGGGGGAACAGGGTACCAAGAGACCCAGTACTTC. Translation: CASSLGGTGYQETQYF. The variable domain in full, completed from reference TRBV5-1 and TRBJ2-5, reads KAGVTQTPRYLIKTRGQQVTLSCSPISGHRSVSWYQQTPGQGLQFLFEYFSETQRNKGNFPGRFSGRQFSNSRSEMNVSTLELGDSALYLCASSLGGTGYQETQYFGPGTRLLVL.

The chain couples TRBV7-9 to TRBJ1-2; 8 nucleotides agree with TRBD1. This CDR3 contains 13 residues. V shed 5 bases and J 8 bases; nucleotides not matched to a gene: 7. Germline CDR1 and CDR2: SEHNR and FQNEAQ (reference sequence). CDR3 nucleotides: TGTGCCAGCAGCCGGGGACAGGTTGGCGGCTACACCTTC. Translation gives CASSRGQVGGYTF.

The rearrangement links TRBV2 to TRBJ2-2, with 11 bases identical to TRBD2. Unmatched junction bases numbered 9, after V lost 6 bases and J lost 0 bases. CDR3 length: 18 amino acids. CDR1 and CDR2 from the germline V gene are SNHLY and FYNNEI. DNA for the CDR3: TGTGCCAGCAGCAACCTCCGACTAGCGGGGACGAACACCGGGGAGCTGTTTTTT. Translating it yields CASSNLRLAGTNTGELFF.

This chain links TRBV6-4 with TRBJ2-1; 12 bases align to TRBD2. CDR1 is MRHNA and CDR2 is SNTAGT in the germline V gene. Losses at the gene ends were 4 bases for V and 9 bases for J; bases not matched to a gene: 7. The CDR3 contains 15 residues. CDR3 sequence reads: CASSVLAGGRPEQFF. The CDR3 nucleotides read TGTGCCAGCAGTGTACTAGCGGGGGGCCGGCCTGAGCAGTTCTTC.

This clone was seen only once. This chain uses TRBV5-4 with TRBJ2-3, with 12 bases that match TRBD1. The CDR3 covers 16 residues. Germline V lookup: CDR1 SGHNT, CDR2 YYREEE (reference sequence). Losses at the gene ends were 3 bases for V and 1 base for J; bases not matched to a gene: 3. This CDR3 reads CASSWGQGAGTDTQYF. In DNA form, the CDR3 reads TGTGCCAGCAGCTGGGGACAGGGGGCCGGCACAGATACGCAGTATTTT.

The chain joins TRBV15 to TRBJ1-1; D possibly corresponds to TRBD1 (6 bases). CDR3 length equals 14 residues. Germline CDR1 reads LNHNV; CDR2 reads YYDKDF (reference sequence). Trimming left V 0 bases short and J 1 base short, with 6 bases between. The CDR3 DNA sequence: TGTGCCACCAGCAGAGAGGGACAGAACACTGAAGCTTTCTTT. Protein: CATSREGQNTEAFF.

The V call is TRBV27, the J call TRBJ2-7; TRBD1 agrees at 7 bases. Per the germline V gene, CDR1 is MNHEY and CDR2 is SMNVEV (reference sequence). This CDR3 region has 14 residues. V gave up 5 bases and J gave up 6 bases; unmatched junction bases: 10. The CDR3 reads CASSADRALFEQYF. Here the CDR3 DNA reads TGTGCCAGCAGTGCCGACAGGGCCCTTTTCGAGCAGTACTTC.

The chain couples TRBV19 to TRBJ2-7; TRBD2 agrees at 7 bases. Germline CDR1 and CDR2: LNHDA and SQIVND (reference sequence). The J segment lost 2 bases and the V segment lost 2 bases, leaving 6 bases of the junction unmatched. CDR3 length: 15 residues. This chain's CDR3 is CASSITAGPPYEQYF. The CDR3 nucleotides are TGTGCCAGTAGTATAACAGCGGGGCCCCCCTACGAGCAGTACTTC.

This clone was observed a few times. The chain joins TRBV7-9 to TRBJ2-3, with unresolved D. This CDR3 is built from 14 residues. The V and J ends lost 6 bases and 6 bases respectively, with 16 bases between them. Germline V gene sequence: CDR1 SEHNR, CDR2 FQNEAQ (reference sequence). In DNA, the CDR3 is TGTGCCAGCAGTTCCGACGGCTCAGCGGATACGCAGTATTTT. Protein: CASSSDGSADTQYF. Using reference TRBV7-9 and TRBJ2-3 for the parts outside the CDR3, the full variable domain is DTGVSQNPRHKITKRGQNVTFRCDPISEHNRLYWYRQTLGQGPEFLTYFQNEAQLEKSRLLSDRFSAERPKGSFSTLEIQRTEQGDSAMYLCASSSDGSADTQYFGPGTRLTVL.

The V call is TRBV19, the J call TRBJ2-7; D is ambiguous. With 3 bases removed from V and 0 bases from J, the gap between germline ends came to 9 bases. CDR1 is LNHDA and CDR2 is SQIVND in the germline V gene (reference sequence). The length of the CDR3 is 14 residues. The CDR3 here is CASSMGQSSYEQYF. The CDR3 DNA is TGTGCCAGTAGTATGGGCCAGAGCTCCTACGAGCAGTACTTC.

The chain is built from TRBV29-1 and TRBJ2-1; TRBD2 is a possible D gene (6 bases). V dropped 4 bases and J dropped 4 bases, with 20 bases sitting between them. The CDR3 totals 16 residues. Germline assignment: CDR1 SQVTM and CDR2 ANQGSEA. CDR3 sequence (DNA): TGCAGCGTTGGGGGCTGGAGGGGTCCTGGATACAATGAGCAGTTCTTC. Its translation: CSVGGWRGPGYNEQFF.

The genes are TRBV11-3 and TRBJ2-7; 7 bases match TRBD2. The CDR3 is 14 amino acids. The V segment lost 4 bases and the J segment 3 bases; nucleotides outside the gene matches: 6. Germline CDR1 SGHNT, CDR2 YENEEA. CDR3 protein: CASSYHRGVYEQYF. The CDR3, as DNA: TGTGCCAGCAGCTACCACCGGGGGGTCTACGAGCAGTACTTC.

The J gene is TRBJ1-4, the V gene TRBV10-3; 9 bases are a match to TRBD1. CDR3 length equals 12 residues. J was trimmed by 12 bases and V by 6 bases; bases with no gene match: 5. From germline, CDR1 is ENHRY and CDR2 SYGVKD. CDR3 protein: CAIRGTGSELFF. The DNA of the CDR3 is TGTGCCATCAGAGGGACAGGGAGTGAACTGTTTTTT.

The V gene is TRBV2, the J gene TRBJ1-1, with unresolved D. The CDR3 length is 12 residues. The germline gives CDR1 SNHLY, CDR2 FYNNEI. Between the trimmed V and J ends, which lost 3 bases and 11 bases, there was a span of 13 bases. In nucleotides, the CDR3 is TGTGCCAGCAGTGACAATGCCGCGGGGGCTTTCTTT. The encoded protein is CASSDNAAGAFF.

This chain links TRBV29-1 with TRBJ1-2; no firm D call. CDR3 length: 14 residues. V was clipped by 7 bases and J by 4 bases, with 19 bases between them. The V gene's germline CDR1 is SQVTM and CDR2 ANQGSEA. Here the CDR3 DNA reads TGCAGCGATGACTCCCAGCGGACGGCCTATGGCTACACCTTC. This translates into CSDDSQRTAYGYTF.

This sequence joins TRBV7-6 and TRBJ1-1; D remains unclear. The ends were cut back, 5 bases at V and 6 bases at J, with 16 bases in the middle. CDR3 length: 14 residues. Germline CDR1 reads SGHVS; CDR2 reads FNYEAQ. The CDR3 region is CASSPHSGLAEAFF. The CDR3 DNA sequence: TGTGCCAGCAGCCCCCACTCCGGGTTAGCTGAAGCTTTCTTT. Full variable domain (remainder filled in from reference TRBV7-6 and TRBJ1-1): GAGVSQSPRYKVTKRGQDVALRCDPISGHVSLYWYRQALGQGPEFLTYFNYEAQQDKSGLPNDRFSAERPEGSISTLTIQRTEQRDSAMYRCASSPHSGLAEAFFGQGTRLTVV.

In this sample, this clone turned up a few times. This sequence joins TRBV5-4 and TRBJ2-5; 7 nucleotides match TRBD1. The ends lost 1 base at V and 3 bases at J; junction bases unmatched: 0. The germline CDR1 and CDR2 sequences are SGHNT and YYREEE (reference sequence). This CDR3 has 13 amino acids. The CDR3 here is CASSLTGEETQYF. The CDR3, as DNA: TGTGCCAGCAGCTTGACAGGGGAAGAGACCCAGTACTTC.

The rearrangement joins TRBV5-8 to TRBJ1-5, with 9 bases identical to TRBD1. This CDR3 region has 15 residues. The V segment lost 2 bases and the J segment 1 base; nucleotides outside the gene matches: 1. CDR1 and CDR2 from the germline V gene are SGHTS and YDEGEE. CDR3 region: CASSLGTGSNQPQHF. The CDR3 nucleotides read TGTGCCAGCAGCTTAGGGACAGGGAGCAATCAGCCCCAGCATTTT.

This rearrangement joins TRBV11-2 to TRBJ1-2, with 7 bases aligning to TRBD1. Germline CDR1 reads SGHAT; CDR2 reads FQNNGV. The CDR3 consists of 12 residues. Losses at the gene ends were 5 bases for V and 8 bases for J; bases not matched to a gene: 5. The CDR3 region has the DNA TGTGCCAGCAGCCGCACAGGGGAAGGCTACACCTTC. This gives the protein CASSRTGEGYTF.

The J gene is TRBJ1-4, the V gene TRBV2, with 8 nucleotides matching TRBD1. Unmatched junction bases numbered 4, after V lost 5 bases and J lost 8 bases. The CDR3 spans 13 residues. Germline V gene data show CDR1 as SNHLY and CDR2 as FYNNEI. CDR3 region: CASSLQGEEKLFF. The CDR3 DNA follows: TGTGCCAGCAGTTTACAGGGGGAGGAAAAACTGTTTTTT.

This clone was detected only a few times. At one end the junction does not follow the germline gene, possibly because of a read error. This rearrangement joins TRBV5-1 to TRBJ2-6; 8 bases agree with TRBD2. The CDR3 covers 16 residues. Germline lookup yields CDR1 SGHRS and CDR2 YFSETQ. The DNA of the CDR3 is TGCGCCAGCAGCTTCCGGGAGGGCTCGGGGGCCAACGGCCTGACTTTC. Translation: CASSFREGSGANGLTF. Full variable domain (missing parts from reference TRBV5-1 and TRBJ2-6): KAGVTQTPRYLIKTRGQQVTLSCSPISGHRSVSWYQQTPGQGLQFLFEYFSETQRNKGNFPGRFSGRQFSNSRSEMNVSTLELGDSALYLCASSFREGSGANGLTFGAGSRLTVL.

The chain couples TRBV28 to TRBJ2-7; the D gene is possibly TRBD2 (5 bases). Between the trimmed V and J ends, which lost 6 bases and 2 bases, there was a span of 14 bases. The CDR3 is 14 amino acids. Germline V CDR1 and CDR2: MDHEN, SYDVKM. The CDR3 loop is CASSPTRTPYEQYF. The CDR3 DNA reads TGTGCCAGCAGCCCAACTAGAACCCCCTACGAGCAGTACTTC.

The J gene is TRBJ2-3, the V gene TRBV29-1, with 15 bases aligning to TRBD2. After removal of 7 bases from V and 3 bases from J, the junction contained 5 bases not matched to a gene. CDR1 is SQVTM and CDR2 is ANQGSEA in the germline V gene. The CDR3 spans 15 residues. CDR3 sequence reads: CSAPGLAGGTDTQYF. The CDR3 nucleotides are TGCAGCGCCCCCGGACTAGCGGGGGGGACAGATACGCAGTATTTT.